A selection of T cell receptor beta chains follows, all from one sample in a study of a mutant IDH1 vaccine in newly diagnosed glioma. The repertoire was sequenced with immunoSEQ multiplex PCR; TCRdb's copy has only in-frame clones and lacks some. The sample has around 34,000 clones; approximately 80% are singletons. No cognate antigen is known for these TCRs. The input for sequencing was PBMCs, taken from a glioma patient whose treatment included an IDH1 peptide vaccine. These receptors came from a man aged 40-49 years with glioma. Both conserved end residues are part of each CDR3. Fields, in order: D gene, V gene, clone size, J gene, CDR3 DNA, CDR3 protein. The D gene is left open where the match is weak. Where a row states a size, it is once, few, many or the class of an expanded clone; other rows omit it.

-	TRBV4-2	-	TRBJ2-7	TGTGCCAGCAGCCAAGGACAGTATACGCTCGAGCAGTACTTC	CASSQGQYTLEQYF
-	TRBV11-3	-	TRBJ2-1	TGTGCCAGCAGCTTAGATTGGGGGAATGAGCAGTTCTTC	CASSLDWGNEQFF
-	TRBV19	-	TRBJ2-1	TGTGCCAGTAGTAGATCTGCCTACAATGAGCAGTTCTTC	CASSRSAYNEQFF
-	TRBV19	few	TRBJ1-5	TGTGCCAGTAGTATAAATTTCGCTCTAAATCAGCCCCAGCATTTT	CASSINFALNQPQHF
-	TRBV11-2	-	TRBJ1-5	TGTGCCAGCAGCCCGACGGGCAATCAGCCCCAGCATTTT	CASSPTGNQPQHF
-	TRBV13	-	TRBJ2-7	TGTGCCAGCAGCTTAGGCCGGGGGGCGTGGGTCCACGAGCAGTACTTC	CASSLGRGAWVHEQYF
-	TRBV4-1	-	TRBJ2-1	TGCGCCAGCAGCCAGGGAGGGACAGCTTACAATGAGCAGTTCTTC	CASSQGGTAYNEQFF
-	TRBV27	-	TRBJ2-1	TGTGCCAGCAGTCCAGGACAGCACAATGAGCAGTTCTTC	CASSPGQHNEQFF
-	TRBV2	-	TRBJ1-4	TGTGCCAGCAGTGAAGTGGGAATTGGAGAAAAACTGTTTTTT	CASSEVGIGEKLFF
-	TRBV14	-	TRBJ1-6	TGTGCCAGCAGCCAAGTTTCCAGCCCTATCTTTAATTCACCCCTCCACTTT	CASSQVSSPIFNSPLHF
-	TRBV15	once	TRBJ2-6	TGTGCCACCTCCTCTGGGGCCAACGTCCTGACTTTC	CATSSGANVLTF
-	TRBV28	-	TRBJ2-5	TGTGCCAGCAGCGTAACAGGTGCGGAGCAAGAGACCCAGTACTTC	CASSVTGAEQETQYF
-	TRBV21-1	-	TRBJ2-2	TGTGCCAGCAGCGCTCGGAGGGGCCGTACCGGGGAGCTGTTTTTT	CASSARRGRTGELFF
-	TRBV7-6	-	TRBJ1-2	TGTGCCAGCAGCAAGACGGACAACTATGGCTACACCTTC	CASSKTDNYGYTF
-	TRBV10-3	-	TRBJ1-2	TGTGCCATCAGTGAGTCGATTTATAGGGATGGGGGCTACACCTTC	CAISESIYRDGGYTF
-	TRBV15	-	TRBJ1-4	TGTGCCACCAGCAGAACTTTCGGACAGACTAATGAAAAACTGTTTTTT	CATSRTFGQTNEKLFF
TRBD1	TRBV18	-	TRBJ1-3	TGTGCCAGCTCACCTGCGACAGGGGCTGGAAACACCATATATTTT	CASSPATGAGNTIYF
-	TRBV10-3	-	TRBJ2-2	TGTGCCATCGGCCCACAGAACACCGGGGAGCTGTTTTTT	CAIGPQNTGELFF
-	TRBV7-9	-	TRBJ2-2	TGTGCCAGCAGCTTAGAGAAGGGCAGATCGAACACCGGGGAGCTGTTTTTT	CASSLEKGRSNTGELFF
-	TRBV4-3	-	TRBJ2-5	TGCGCCAGCAGCCAAGAGGTCTGGGGGCAAGAGACCCAGTACTTC	CASSQEVWGQETQYF
TRBD1	TRBV11-2	-	TRBJ2-6	TGTGCCAGCAGCTCAGCCTTGACAGGGGGCGTAGCTGGGGCCAACGTCCTGACTTTC	CASSSALTGGVAGANVLTF
TRBD2	TRBV5-4	-	TRBJ2-3	TGTGCCAGCAGCACAGCGGGGGGTGGGACAGATACGCAGTATTTT	CASSTAGGGTDTQYF
-	TRBV5-6	-	TRBJ1-5	TGTGCCAGCAGCTTGAGGCACAACCTCGGGCCCCAGCATTTT	CASSLRHNLGPQHF
-	TRBV6-5	few	TRBJ1-5	TGTGCCAGCAGTGTGACAGACAATCAGCCCCAGCATTTT	CASSVTDNQPQHF
-	TRBV7-9	-	TRBJ2-5	TGTGCCAGCAGCTCAACAGAGACCCAGTACTTC	CASSSTETQYF
TRBD1	TRBV2	-	TRBJ1-6	TGTGCCAGCAGGGGGACAGGGGTTTCACCCCTCCACTTT	CASRGTGVSPLHF
TRBD1	TRBV5-1	-	TRBJ1-2	TGCGCCAGCAGCCGGGGACAGGGATTCCACTATGGCTACACCTTC	CASSRGQGFHYGYTF
TRBD1	TRBV30	-	TRBJ1-6	TGTGCCTGGAGCGAACAGGGGGGAGGGTCACCCCTCCACTTT	CAWSEQGGGSPLHF
TRBD1	TRBV5-1	-	TRBJ2-3	TGCGCCAGCAGGGCCCAGGGGGAGAGGGCAGATACGCAGTATTTT	CASRAQGERADTQYF
-	TRBV6-6	-	TRBJ1-5	TGTGCCAGCGCAAATACCCTAGGCAATCAGCCCCAGCATTTT	CASANTLGNQPQHF
-	TRBV7-9	few	TRBJ1-2	TGTGCCAGCAGCTGGTCGAGGGCTGATGGCTACACCTTC	CASSWSRADGYTF
TRBD1	TRBV7-9	-	TRBJ1-1	TGTGCCAGCACACCAGGGGGGCGGGGTTCTGAAGCTTTCTTT	CASTPGGRGSEAFF
-	TRBV4-3	few	TRBJ2-7	TGCGCCAGCAGCCAAAGGAGGTTCTACGAGCAGTACTTC	CASSQRRFYEQYF
-	TRBV19	-	TRBJ1-2	TGTGCCAGTAGTCCTGACACATATGGCTACACCTTC	CASSPDTYGYTF
TRBD1	TRBV6-6	-	TRBJ2-2	TGTGCCAGCAGCCACGGACAGGGCTTTGGCGGGGAGCTGTTTTTT	CASSHGQGFGGELFF
-	TRBV7-9	-	TRBJ2-7	TGTGCCAGCAGCCGAGACAGGCTTAACCCCTACGAGCAGTACTTC	CASSRDRLNPYEQYF
-	TRBV29-1	-	TRBJ2-3	TGCAGCGTTGGAGGGGTAACTAGCACAGATACGCAGTATTTT	CSVGGVTSTDTQYF
-	TRBV7-6	-	TRBJ2-3	TGTGCCAGCAGCGCCCAGACAGATACGCAGTATTTT	CASSAQTDTQYF
TRBD2	TRBV4-2	once	TRBJ2-3	TGTGCCAGCAGCGAATCTAGCGGGGGGGCTGGAGATACGCAGTATTTT	CASSESSGGAGDTQYF
-	TRBV7-9	-	TRBJ2-7	TGTGCCAGCAGCACAACCCGCCCCGGATCCTACGAGCAGTACTTC	CASSTTRPGSYEQYF